Detailed here is one TCR beta chain. Its matching antigen is unknown. The PCR used 60 Vbeta and 13 Jbeta primers. The repertoire was sequenced with immunoSEQ multiplex PCR; TCRdb's copy has only in-frame clones and lacks some. The sample contains 150,000 to 250,000 clones, approximately 85% of which appear only once. The data are from a study of cytomegalovirus exposure and HLA in healthy donors. Overall study findings and caveats: Versus the approximately 700-donor mean, an Asian-associated ancestry cluster reportedly showed fewer N-insertions in a later analysis. Accurate prediction of HLA-A and HLA-B alleles (for most subjects) was reportedly achieved from TCR beta sequences. Listed as cytomegalovirus-associated were 150 to 200 TCR beta chains.

Germline V CDR1 and CDR2: MDHEN, SYDVKM. This CDR3 region has 14 residues. The V end was cut by 6 bases, the J end by 4 bases, with 15 bases between. This sequence was found in a girl aged 10 to 17 in good health and CMV-seropositive. The rearrangement links TRBV28 to TRBJ1-2; D is undetermined. Sequenced input: PBMCs. The CDR3 loop reads CASSPDRDGYGYTF. CDR3 sequence (DNA): TGTGCCAGCAGCCCGGACCGGGATGGCTATGGCTACACCTTC.